This TCR beta chain was documented in a study of a mutant IDH1 vaccine in newly diagnosed glioma. For the study at large: Treated patients, 62.5% male and about 38% female, averaged approximately 40 years of age. Earlier treatment was radiotherapy, temozolomide, or both, with most getting both. General study points: Of all patients, under 95% showed vaccine-induced immune responses.

Time point in this sample: week 35, safety follow-up. The content of each vaccine dose was 300 ug of mutant IDH1 20-mer peptide, and topical imiquimod accompanied it. New astrocytomas of WHO grade 3 or 4 that were IDH1-mutant and ATRX-lost were found in the donors. CDR1 and CDR2 (germline): MNHNY, SVGAGI (reference sequence). The CDR3 runs to 14 residues. The germline V and J ends were trimmed by 6 bases and 7 bases, with 18 bases remaining between them. In regard to this clone: Its antigen is currently unknown.

Assay: immunoSEQ multiplex PCR; the TCRdb copy retains only in-frame clones and omits some. This sample carries 29,000 or so clones, about 76% of them seen once, and the ten largest clones take about 7.6%. The receptor's source is a middle-aged man with glioma. Sample: PBMCs, taken from a glioma patient whose treatment included an IDH1 peptide vaccine. The chain recombines TRBV6-6 with TRBJ1-2; D uncertain. DNA for the CDR3: TGTGCCAGCAGAGAGGACGGAACCGGTGGTGGCTACACCTTC. Its translation is CASREDGTGGGYTF.